The clone carrying this T cell receptor (beta chain) was observed at least ten times. Antigen: not known. The source material, RNA transcripts, was used to amplify TCR beta CDR3 regions. A set of HTBI primers served as the primers for a first-round RT-PCR of the TCR CDR3. TCRdb reprocessed the multiplex PCR reads via MiXCR and lists one record per CDR3 protein. The sample consists of under 300,000 distinct CDR3 sequences, roughly 13% of them appearing once. The data derive from a study of T cells in Graves' hyperthyroidism and ophthalmopathy. Whole-study findings and limits: The model foresaw ophthalmopathy a median roughly 6.3 months prior to onset. Most thyroid clonotypes expanded above 0.001 were also detected in blood.

The CDR3 totals 11 residues. The J segment lost 9 bases and the V segment lost 10 bases, leaving 7 bases of the junction unmatched. Participants, patients aged 18 to 65, had newly diagnosed hyperthyroidism with a duration under 2 months. Diagnosis rested on symptoms, serum thyroxine and TRAb, thyroid ultrasound, and orbital computed tomography. The sequence derives from a woman in her forties with Graves' hyperthyroidism. The chain joins TRBV12-3 or TRBV12-4 to TRBJ2-5; 8 bases line up with TRBD2. Sequencing was performed on blood. The CDR3 spells CATAGGGSQYF. CDR3 coding DNA: TGTGCCACCGCCGGGGGGGGGTCCCAGTACTTC.